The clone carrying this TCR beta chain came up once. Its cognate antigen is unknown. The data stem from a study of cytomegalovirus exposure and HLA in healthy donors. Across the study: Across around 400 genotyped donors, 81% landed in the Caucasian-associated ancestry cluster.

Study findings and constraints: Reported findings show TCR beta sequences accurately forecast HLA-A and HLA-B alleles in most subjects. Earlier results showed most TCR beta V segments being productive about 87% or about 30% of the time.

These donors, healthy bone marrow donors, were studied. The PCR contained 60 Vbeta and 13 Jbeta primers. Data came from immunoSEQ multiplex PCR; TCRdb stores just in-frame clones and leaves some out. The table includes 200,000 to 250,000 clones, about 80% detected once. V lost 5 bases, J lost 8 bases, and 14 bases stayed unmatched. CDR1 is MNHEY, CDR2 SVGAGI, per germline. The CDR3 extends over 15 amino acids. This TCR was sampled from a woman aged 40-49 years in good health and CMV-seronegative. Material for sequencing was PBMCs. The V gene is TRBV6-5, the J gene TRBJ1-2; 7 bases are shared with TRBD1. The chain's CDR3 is CASSAPGDSRGGYTF. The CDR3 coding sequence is TGTGCCAGCAGTGCACCCGGGGACAGTCGAGGGGGCTACACCTTC.